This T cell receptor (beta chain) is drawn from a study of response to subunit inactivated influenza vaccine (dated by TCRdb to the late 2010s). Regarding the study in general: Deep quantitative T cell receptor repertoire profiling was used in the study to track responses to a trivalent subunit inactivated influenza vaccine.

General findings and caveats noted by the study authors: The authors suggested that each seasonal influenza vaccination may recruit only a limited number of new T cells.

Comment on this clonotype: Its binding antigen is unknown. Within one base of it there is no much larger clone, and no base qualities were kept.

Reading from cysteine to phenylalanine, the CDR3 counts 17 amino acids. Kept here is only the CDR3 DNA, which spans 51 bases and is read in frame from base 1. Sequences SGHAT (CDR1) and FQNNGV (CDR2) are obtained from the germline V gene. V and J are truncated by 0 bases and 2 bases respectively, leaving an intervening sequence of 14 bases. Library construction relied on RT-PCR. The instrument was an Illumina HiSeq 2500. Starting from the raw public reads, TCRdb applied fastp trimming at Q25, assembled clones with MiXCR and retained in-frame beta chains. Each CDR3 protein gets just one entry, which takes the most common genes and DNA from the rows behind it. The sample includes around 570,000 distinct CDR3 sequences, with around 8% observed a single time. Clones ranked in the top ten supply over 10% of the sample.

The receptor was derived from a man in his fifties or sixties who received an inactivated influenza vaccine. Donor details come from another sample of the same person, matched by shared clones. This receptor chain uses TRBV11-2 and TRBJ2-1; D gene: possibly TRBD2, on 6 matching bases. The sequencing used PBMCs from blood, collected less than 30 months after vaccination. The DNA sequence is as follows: TGTGCCAGCAGCTTAGACCCTATCGGGAGACCCTACAATGAGCAGTTCTTC. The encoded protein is CASSLDPIGRPYNEQFF.